This TCR beta chain emerged from a study of Graves' ophthalmopathy and Graves' hyperthyroidism. The CDR3 has 12 amino acids. In germline, CDR1 is DFQATT, CDR2 SNEGSKA (reference sequence). V was pared by 4 bases and J by 3 bases, with 9 bases between. In its sample, this clonotype was seen once. Its antigen is unknown. Researchers took RNA transcripts and amplified TCR beta CDR3 regions from them. Amplification began with first-round RT-PCR using HTBI primers, then second-round multiplex PCR was performed. TCRdb independently ran MiXCR on the multiplex PCR reads; one entry per CDR3 protein. The table lists approximately 1.2 million distinct CDR3 sequences, 35% to 40% of them singletons. General observations from the study: The majority of expanded thyroid clonotypes above 0.001 frequency also occurred in blood. With just under 90% sensitivity and around 80% specificity, a 13-signature model separated ophthalmopathy from stable hyperthyroidism. Sensitivity reached less than 71% and specificity 72.22% when the model predicted ophthalmopathy progression.

Patients were left out if they had other autoimmune diseases, uncontrolled infections, pregnancy or lactation. Sequenced sample: peripheral blood or thyroid tissue (not recorded which). The clonotype comes from an adult man with Graves' hyperthyroidism. This chain links TRBV20-1 with TRBJ1-2, with a weak D call TRBD1 (5 bases). For the CDR3, the DNA is TGCAGTGCTAAAGGGACTTACTATGGCTACACCTTC. This codes for CSAKGTYYGYTF.